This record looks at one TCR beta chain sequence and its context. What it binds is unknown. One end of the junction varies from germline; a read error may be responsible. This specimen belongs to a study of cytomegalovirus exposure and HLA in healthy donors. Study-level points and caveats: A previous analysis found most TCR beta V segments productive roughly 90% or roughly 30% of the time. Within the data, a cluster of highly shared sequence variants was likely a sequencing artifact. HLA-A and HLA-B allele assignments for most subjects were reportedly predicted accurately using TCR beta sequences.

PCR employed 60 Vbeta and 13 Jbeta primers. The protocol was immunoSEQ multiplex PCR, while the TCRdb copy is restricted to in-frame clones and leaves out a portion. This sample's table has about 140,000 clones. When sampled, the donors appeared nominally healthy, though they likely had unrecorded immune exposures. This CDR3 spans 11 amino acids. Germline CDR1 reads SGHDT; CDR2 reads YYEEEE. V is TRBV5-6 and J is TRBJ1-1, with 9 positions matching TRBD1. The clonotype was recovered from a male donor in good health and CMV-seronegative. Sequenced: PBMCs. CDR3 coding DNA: TGTGCCAGCAGTCCGGGGACAGGGCAAACTTTT. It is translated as CASSPGTGQTF.